This T cell receptor beta chain was sequenced during a study of blood T cells in healthy people across ages. General observations from the study: Observed TCR beta diversity showed a strong correlation with the percentage of naive T cells as measured by flow cytometry. Roughly linearly, TCR beta diversity per million T cells fell as age increased.

The sample holds many counts of this clonotype. Its antigen is not identified. A read error may produce the germline difference seen at one junction end. With a J-beta primer mix and a sample-barcoded 5' primer, a second PCR ran 7 to 11 cycles. TCRdb re-called the 5' RACE reads through MiXCR, storing one row per CDR3 protein. The sample has approximately 810,000 distinct CDR3 sequences; 30% to 45% are singletons. The source is a man younger than 35 in good health. Sequencing used blood.

CDR3: CASSLGQGNTDTQYF. The CDR3 DNA reads TGTGCCAGCAGCCTAGGACAGGGGAACACAGATACGCAGTATTTT. This chain joins TRBV5-1 and TRBJ2-3, with 9 bases matching TRBD1. This CDR3 region has 15 residues. The germline V gene has CDR1 SGHRS and CDR2 YFSETQ. Using reference TRBV5-1 and TRBJ2-3 for the parts outside the CDR3, the full variable domain is KAGVTQTPRYLIKTRGQQVTLSCSPISGHRSVSWYQQTPGQGLQFLFEYFSETQRNKGNFPGRFSGRQFSNSRSEMNVSTLELGDSALYLCASSLGQGNTDTQYFGPGTRLTVL.